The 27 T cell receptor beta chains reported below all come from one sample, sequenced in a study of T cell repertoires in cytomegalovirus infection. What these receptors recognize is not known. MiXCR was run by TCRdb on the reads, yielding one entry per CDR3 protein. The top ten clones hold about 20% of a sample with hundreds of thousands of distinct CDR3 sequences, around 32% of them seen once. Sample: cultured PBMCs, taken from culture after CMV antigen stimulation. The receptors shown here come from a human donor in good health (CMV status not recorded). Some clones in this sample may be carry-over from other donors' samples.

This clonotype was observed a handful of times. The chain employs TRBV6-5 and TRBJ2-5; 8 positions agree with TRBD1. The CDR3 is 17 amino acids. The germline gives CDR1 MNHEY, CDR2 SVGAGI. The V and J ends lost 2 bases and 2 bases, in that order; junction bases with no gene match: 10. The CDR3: CASSYDLRTGMQETQYF. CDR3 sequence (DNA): TGTGCCAGCAGTTACGATTTAAGGACAGGGATGCAAGAGACCCAGTACTTC.

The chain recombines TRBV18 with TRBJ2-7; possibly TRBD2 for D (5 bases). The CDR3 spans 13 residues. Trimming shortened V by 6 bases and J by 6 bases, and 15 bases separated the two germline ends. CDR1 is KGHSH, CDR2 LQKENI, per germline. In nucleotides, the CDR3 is TGTGCCAGCTCCGCTTCCCGGGATGGCGAGCAGTACTTC. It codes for CASSASRDGEQYF.

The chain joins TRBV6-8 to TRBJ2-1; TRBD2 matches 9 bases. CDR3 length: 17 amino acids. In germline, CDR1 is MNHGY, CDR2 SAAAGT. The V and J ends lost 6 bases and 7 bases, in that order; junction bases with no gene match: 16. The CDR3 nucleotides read TGTGCCAGCAGACGCCCCTCTTGGGCTAGCGGGAAAAATGAGCAGTTCTTC. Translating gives CASRRPSWASGKNEQFF.

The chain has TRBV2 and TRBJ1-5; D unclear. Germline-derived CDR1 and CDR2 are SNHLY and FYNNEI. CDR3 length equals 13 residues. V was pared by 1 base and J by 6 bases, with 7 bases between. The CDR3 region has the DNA TGTGCCAGCAGTGAAGAGGGTACTCAGCCCCAGCATTTT. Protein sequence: CASSEEGTQPQHF.

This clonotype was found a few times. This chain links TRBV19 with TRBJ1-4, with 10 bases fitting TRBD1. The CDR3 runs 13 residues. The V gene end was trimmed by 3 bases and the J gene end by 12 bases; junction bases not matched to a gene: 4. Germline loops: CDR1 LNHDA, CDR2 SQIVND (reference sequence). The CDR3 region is CASSISGTGELFF. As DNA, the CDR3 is TGTGCCAGTAGTATCTCGGGGACAGGGGAACTGTTTTTT. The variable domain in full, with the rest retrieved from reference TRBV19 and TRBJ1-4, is DGGITQSPKYLFRKEGQNVTLSCEQNLNHDAMYWYRQDPGQGLRLIYYSQIVNDFQKGDIAEGYSVSREKKESFPLTVTSAQKNPTAFYLCASSISGTGELFFGSGTQLSVL.

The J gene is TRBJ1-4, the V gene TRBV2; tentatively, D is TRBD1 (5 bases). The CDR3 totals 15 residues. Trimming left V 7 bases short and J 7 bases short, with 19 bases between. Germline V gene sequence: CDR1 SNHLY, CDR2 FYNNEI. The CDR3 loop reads CASMGGTRGSEKLFF. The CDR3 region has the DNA TGTGCCAGCATGGGAGGGACCCGCGGAAGTGAAAAACTGTTTTTT.

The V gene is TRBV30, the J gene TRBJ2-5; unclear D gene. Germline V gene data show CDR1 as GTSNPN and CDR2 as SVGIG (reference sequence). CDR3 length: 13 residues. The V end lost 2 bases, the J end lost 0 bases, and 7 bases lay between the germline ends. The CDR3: CAWSTPDQETQYF. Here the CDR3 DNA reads TGTGCCTGGAGTACCCCGGACCAAGAGACCCAGTACTTC.

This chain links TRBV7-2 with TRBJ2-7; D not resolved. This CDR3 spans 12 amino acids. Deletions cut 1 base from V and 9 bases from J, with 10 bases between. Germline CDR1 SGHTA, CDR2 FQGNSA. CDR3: CASSLVAGRQYF. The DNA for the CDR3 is TGTGCCAGCAGCTTAGTAGCCGGTCGGCAGTACTTC.

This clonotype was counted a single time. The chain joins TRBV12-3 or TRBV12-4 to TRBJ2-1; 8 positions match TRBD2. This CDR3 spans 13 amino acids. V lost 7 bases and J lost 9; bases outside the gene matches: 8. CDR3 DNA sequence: TGTGCCAGCACCGCAGCGGGAGTTGGTGAGCAGTTCTTC. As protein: CASTAAGVGEQFF.

The CDR3 loop is CASSLQGGLAEAFF. The DNA for the CDR3 is TGTGCCAGCAGTCTGCAGGGGGGGTTGGCTGAAGCTTTCTTT. V is TRBV27 and J is TRBJ1-1; TRBD1 agrees at 7 bases. Trimming cost V 5 bases and J 6 bases; bases outside gene matches: 9. The CDR3 contains 14 residues. Germline V gives CDR1 MNHEY, CDR2 SMNVEV (reference sequence).

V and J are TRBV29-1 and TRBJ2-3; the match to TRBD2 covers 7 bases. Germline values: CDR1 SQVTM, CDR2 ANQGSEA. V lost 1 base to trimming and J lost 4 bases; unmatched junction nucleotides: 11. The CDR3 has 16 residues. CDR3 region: CSVEGWDARGADTQYF. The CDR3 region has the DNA TGCAGCGTTGAAGGTTGGGACGCTCGGGGGGCAGATACGCAGTATTTT.

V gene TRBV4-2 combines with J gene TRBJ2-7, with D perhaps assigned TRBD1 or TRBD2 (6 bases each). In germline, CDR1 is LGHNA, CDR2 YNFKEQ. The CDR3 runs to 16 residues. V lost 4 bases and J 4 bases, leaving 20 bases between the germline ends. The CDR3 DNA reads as TGTGCCAGCAGCCCGGGGGAGGCCAGGGGCTGGTACGAGCAGTACTTC. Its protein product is CASSPGEARGWYEQYF.

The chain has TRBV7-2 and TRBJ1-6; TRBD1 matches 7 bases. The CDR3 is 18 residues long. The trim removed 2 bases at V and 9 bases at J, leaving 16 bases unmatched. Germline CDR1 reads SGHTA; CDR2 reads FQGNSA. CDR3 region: CASSLWSRRGGAGSPLHF. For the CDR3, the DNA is TGTGCCAGCAGCTTATGGTCACGGAGAGGGGGCGCGGGTTCACCCCTCCACTTT.

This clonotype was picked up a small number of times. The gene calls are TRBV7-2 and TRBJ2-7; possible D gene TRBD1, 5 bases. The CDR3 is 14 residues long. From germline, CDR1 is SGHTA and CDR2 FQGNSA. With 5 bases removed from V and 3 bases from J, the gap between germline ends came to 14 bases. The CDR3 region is CASSPSDSHYEQYF. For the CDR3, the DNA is TGTGCCAGCAGCCCGTCCGACAGCCACTACGAGCAGTACTTC.

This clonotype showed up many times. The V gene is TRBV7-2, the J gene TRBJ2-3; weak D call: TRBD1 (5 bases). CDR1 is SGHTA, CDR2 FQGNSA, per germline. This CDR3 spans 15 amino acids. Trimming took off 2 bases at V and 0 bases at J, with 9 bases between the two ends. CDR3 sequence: CASSLNAGSTDTQYF. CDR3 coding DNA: TGTGCCAGCAGCTTAAATGCAGGGAGCACAGATACGCAGTATTTT.

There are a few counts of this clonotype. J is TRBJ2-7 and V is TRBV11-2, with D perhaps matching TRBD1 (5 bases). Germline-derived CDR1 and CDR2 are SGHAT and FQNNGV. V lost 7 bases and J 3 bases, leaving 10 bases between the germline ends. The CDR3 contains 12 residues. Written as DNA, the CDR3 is TGTGCCAGCACGTCCACAGGCTACGAGCAGTACTTC. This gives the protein CASTSTGYEQYF.

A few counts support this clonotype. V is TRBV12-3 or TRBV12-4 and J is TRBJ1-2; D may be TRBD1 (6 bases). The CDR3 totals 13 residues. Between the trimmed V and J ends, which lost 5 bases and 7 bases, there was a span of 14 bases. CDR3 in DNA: TGTGCCAGCAGTCTGCCAGGGGTTAGTGGCTACACCTTC. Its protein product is CASSLPGVSGYTF.

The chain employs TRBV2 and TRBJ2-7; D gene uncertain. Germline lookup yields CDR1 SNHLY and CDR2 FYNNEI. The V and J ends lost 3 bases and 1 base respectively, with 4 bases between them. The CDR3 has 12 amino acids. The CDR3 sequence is CASSDASYEQYF. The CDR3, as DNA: TGTGCCAGCAGTGATGCATCCTACGAGCAGTACTTC.

The CDR3 DNA reads as TGTGCCAGCAGCTTGAGAAGTTATGAAGAGACCCAGTACTTC. Encoded protein: CASSLRSYEETQYF. The chain couples TRBV5-4 to TRBJ2-5, with D hard to call. The CDR3 totals 14 residues. V dropped 1 base and J dropped 3 bases, with 10 bases sitting between them. CDR1 and CDR2 (germline): SGHNT, YYREEE (reference sequence).

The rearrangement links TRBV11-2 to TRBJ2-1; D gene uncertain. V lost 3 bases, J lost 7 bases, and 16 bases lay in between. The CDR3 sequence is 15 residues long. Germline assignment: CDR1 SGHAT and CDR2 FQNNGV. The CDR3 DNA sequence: TGTGCCAGCAGCTTTGCCGGGTTGGCCAGGAATGAGCAGTTCTTC. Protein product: CASSFAGLARNEQFF.

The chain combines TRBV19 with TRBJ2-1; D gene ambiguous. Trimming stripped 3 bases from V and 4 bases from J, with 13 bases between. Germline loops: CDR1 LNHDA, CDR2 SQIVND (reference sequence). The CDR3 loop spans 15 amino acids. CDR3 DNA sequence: TGTGCCAGTAGTATTACCGGACGGATATACAATGAGCAGTTCTTC. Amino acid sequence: CASSITGRIYNEQFF.

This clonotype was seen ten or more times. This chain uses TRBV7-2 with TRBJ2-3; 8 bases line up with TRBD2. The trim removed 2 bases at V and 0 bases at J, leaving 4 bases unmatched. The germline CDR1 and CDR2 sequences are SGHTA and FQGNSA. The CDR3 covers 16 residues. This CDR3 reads CASSLFPGGSTDTQYF. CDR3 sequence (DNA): TGTGCCAGCAGCTTATTTCCGGGAGGGAGCACAGATACGCAGTATTTT.

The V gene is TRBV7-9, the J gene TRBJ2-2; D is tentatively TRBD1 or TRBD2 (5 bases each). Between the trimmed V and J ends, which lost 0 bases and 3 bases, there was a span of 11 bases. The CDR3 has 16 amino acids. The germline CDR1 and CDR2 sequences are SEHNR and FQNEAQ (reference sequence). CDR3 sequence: CASSLAGAEDTGELFF. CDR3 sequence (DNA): TGTGCCAGCAGCTTAGCAGGGGCGGAGGACACCGGGGAGCTGTTTTTT. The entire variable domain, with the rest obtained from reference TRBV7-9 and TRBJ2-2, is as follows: DTGVSQNPRHKITKRGQNVTFRCDPISEHNRLYWYRQTLGQGPEFLTYFQNEAQLEKSRLLSDRFSAERPKGSFSTLEIQRTEQGDSAMYLCASSLAGAEDTGELFFGEGSRLTVL.

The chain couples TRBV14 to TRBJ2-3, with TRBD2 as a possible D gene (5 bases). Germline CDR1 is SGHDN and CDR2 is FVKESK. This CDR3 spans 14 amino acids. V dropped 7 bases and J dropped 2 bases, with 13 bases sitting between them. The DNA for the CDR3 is TGTGCCAGCAACCTGGGCGGGCTCACAGATACGCAGTATTTT. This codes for CASNLGGLTDTQYF.

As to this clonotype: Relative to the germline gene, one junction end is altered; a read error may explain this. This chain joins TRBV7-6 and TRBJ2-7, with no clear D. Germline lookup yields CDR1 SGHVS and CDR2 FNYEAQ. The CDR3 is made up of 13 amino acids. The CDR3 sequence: CVSKDASSYEQYF. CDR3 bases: TGTGTCAGCAAAGACGCGAGCTCCTACGAGCAGTACTTC.

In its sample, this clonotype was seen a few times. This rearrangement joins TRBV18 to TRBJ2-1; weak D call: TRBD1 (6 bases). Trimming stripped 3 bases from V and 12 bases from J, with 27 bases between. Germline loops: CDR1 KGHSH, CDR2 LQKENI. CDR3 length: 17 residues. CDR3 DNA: TGTGCCAGCTCACCTAGTGGACAGTTCATCACACGGCTCGGGCAGTTCTTC. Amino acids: CASSPSGQFITRLGQFF.

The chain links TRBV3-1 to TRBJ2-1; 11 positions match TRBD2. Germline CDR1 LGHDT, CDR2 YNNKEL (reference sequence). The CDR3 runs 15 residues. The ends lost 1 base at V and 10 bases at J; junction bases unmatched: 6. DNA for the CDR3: TGTGCCAGCAGCCAAGGGGTAGCGGGAGGGCCAGAGCAGTTCTTC. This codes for CASSQGVAGGPEQFF.